One sample yielded the 15 T cell receptor beta chains listed below, sequenced in a study of T cell repertoires in cytomegalovirus infection. In TCRdb, the reads were re-called with MiXCR into one record per CDR3 protein. Among 50,000 to 65,000 distinct CDR3 sequences listed, around 20% were seen once. The antigens these receptors bind are not known. Sample: CD8+ T cells from cultured PBMCs, taken from culture after CMV antigen stimulation. These receptors originate from a human donor in good health (CMV status not recorded). Some clones in this sample may be carry-over from other donors' samples.

By its share, this clonotype is medium-sized. The rearrangement links TRBV7-9 to TRBJ2-7, with 8 positions matching TRBD1. Germline V gives CDR1 SEHNR, CDR2 FQNEAQ (reference sequence). The V segment lost 5 bases and the J segment 5 bases; nucleotides outside the gene matches: 2. The CDR3 is 12 residues long. CDR3 region: CASSQGQDEQYF. The CDR3 DNA reads TGTGCCAGCAGCCAGGGACAGGACGAGCAGTACTTC.

This clonotype was recorded a few times. V and J are TRBV27 and TRBJ1-5, with D perhaps TRBD1 (5 bases). The V end lost 6 bases, the J end lost 7 bases, and 16 bases lay between the germline ends. The germline CDR1 and CDR2 sequences are MNHEY and SMNVEV (reference sequence). This CDR3 is 14 amino acids long. The CDR3, as DNA: TGTGCCAGCAGCACGATTGGGGGTGGGCAGCCCCAGCATTTT. It specifies CASSTIGGGQPQHF.

The rearrangement links TRBV2 to TRBJ1-5; D remains unclear. V lost 6 bases to trimming and J lost 0 bases, with 12 bases between them. CDR1 and CDR2 (germline): SNHLY, FYNNEI. The CDR3 has 15 residues. The CDR3 reads CASRDRRNSNQPQHF. The CDR3 coding sequence is TGTGCCAGCAGGGATAGGAGGAATAGCAATCAGCCCCAGCATTTT.

The chain joins TRBV20-1 to TRBJ1-2; D remains unclear. Germline CDR1 and CDR2: DFQATT and SNEGSKA (reference sequence). This CDR3 spans 14 amino acids. V lost 6 bases and J 5 bases, leaving 19 bases between the germline ends. The CDR3: CSASSLVAAYGYTF. CDR3 nucleotide sequence: TGCAGTGCCTCGAGTCTCGTGGCAGCTTATGGCTACACCTTC.

This clonotype was counted between two and nine times. This chain connects TRBV7-6 to TRBJ2-1; 11 bases align to TRBD2. The CDR3 extends over 19 amino acids. Trimming removed 2 bases from V and 5 bases from J; junction bases left unmatched: 14. CDR1 and CDR2 from the germline V gene are SGHVS and FNYEAQ. The CDR3 nucleotides read TGTGCCAGCAGCTTAATAAGAAGTATGACTAGCGGGACGCACAATGAGCAGTTCTTC. Translated, it gives CASSLIRSMTSGTHNEQFF.

V usage is TRBV9 and J usage is TRBJ2-5; 7 bases match TRBD2. This CDR3 is built from 17 residues. Germline-derived CDR1 and CDR2 are SGDLS and YYNGEE. V shed 2 bases and J 5 bases; nucleotides not matched to a gene: 15. The CDR3 DNA reads TGTGCCAGCAGCGTGTCCAGGACTAGAGCTGAGTGGGAGACCCAGTACTTC. It codes for CASSVSRTRAEWETQYF. Combining the CDR3 with reference TRBV9 and TRBJ2-5 gives the whole variable domain DSGVTQTPKHLITATGQRVTLRCSPRSGDLSVYWYQQSLDQGLQFLIQYYNGEERAKGNILERFSAQQFPDLHSELNLSSLELGDSALYFCASSVSRTRAEWETQYFGPGTRLLVL.

The chain carries TRBV10-3 and TRBJ2-1; 11 bases fit TRBD2. The V gene's germline CDR1 is ENHRY and CDR2 SYGVKD. J was trimmed by 1 base and V by 6 bases; bases with no gene match: 11. This CDR3 contains 18 residues. CDR3 bases: TGTGCCATCAGCCCCTCTGCTAGCGGGGGGTCATCCTACAATGAGCAGTTCTTC. Protein product: CAISPSASGGSSYNEQFF.

The chain uses TRBV7-2 and TRBJ2-7; TRBD2 agrees at 8 bases. The trim removed 0 bases at V and 0 bases at J, leaving 4 bases unmatched. In germline, CDR1 is SGHTA, CDR2 FQGNSA. This CDR3 region has 16 residues. The CDR3 region is CASSLASGKSSYEQYF. CDR3 nucleotides: TGTGCCAGCAGCTTAGCTAGCGGGAAGAGCTCCTACGAGCAGTACTTC.

This clonotype was counted only a few times. The V call is TRBV7-8, the J call TRBJ1-2; maybe TRBD1 (5 bases). The CDR3 length is 14 residues. Germline assignment: CDR1 SGHVS and CDR2 FQNEAQ. V gave up 2 bases and J gave up 7 bases, with 14 bases separating them. The CDR3 bases are TGTGCCAGCAGCTTACGGGACGGGGTCCTTGGCTACACCTTC. Its translation is CASSLRDGVLGYTF.

The chain joins TRBV7-6 to TRBJ2-7; the match to TRBD2 covers 9 bases. Trimming at V came to 6 bases and at J to 1 base, leaving 16 bases not matched to a gene. The CDR3 runs to 18 residues. Germline CDR1 is SGHVS and CDR2 is FNYEAQ. The CDR3 is CASSRRRFSGSESYEQYF. DNA of the CDR3: TGTGCCAGCAGTCGAAGGCGGTTTAGCGGGAGTGAGTCCTACGAGCAGTACTTC.

This clonotype was picked up a small number of times. The chain employs TRBV10-3 and TRBJ2-2; D remains unclear. This CDR3 has 12 residues. Germline assignment: CDR1 ENHRY and CDR2 SYGVKD. V was trimmed by 5 bases and J by 5 bases, leaving 6 bases between them. The CDR3, as DNA: TGTGCCATCAGTTTGGGTACCGGGGAGCTGTTTTTT. Translation gives CAISLGTGELFF.

The chain combines TRBV5-8 with TRBJ2-6; D is unclear. The CDR3 is made up of 17 amino acids. V gave up 9 bases and J gave up 0 bases, with 19 bases separating them. The germline V gene has CDR1 SGHTS and CDR2 YDEGEE. The CDR3 loop reads CATQTRLIVSGANVLTF. The DNA of the CDR3 is TGTGCCACCCAGACGCGACTGATCGTCTCTGGGGCCAACGTCCTGACTTTC.

The V and J genes are TRBV5-1 and TRBJ1-1; 9 positions match TRBD1. The V segment lost 6 bases and the J segment 5 bases; nucleotides outside the gene matches: 5. This CDR3 spans 13 amino acids. Germline V gene lookup returns CDR1 SGHRS and CDR2 YFSETQ. CDR3 residues: CASKLGTGTEAFF. CDR3 in DNA: TGCGCCAGCAAGCTTGGGACAGGGACTGAAGCTTTCTTT. Drawing the rest from reference TRBV5-1 and TRBJ1-1, the complete variable domain is KAGVTQTPRYLIKTRGQQVTLSCSPISGHRSVSWYQQTPGQGLQFLFEYFSETQRNKGNFPGRFSGRQFSNSRSEMNVSTLELGDSALYLCASKLGTGTEAFFGQGTRLTVV.

This chain uses TRBV7-2 with TRBJ2-5; D may be TRBD1 (6 bases). The CDR3 is 14 amino acids. The germline V gene has CDR1 SGHTA and CDR2 FQGNSA. The V gene lost 5 bases and the J gene lost 2 bases, with 12 bases spanning the gap. This chain's CDR3 is CASSPRDKQETQYF. CDR3 sequence (DNA): TGTGCCAGCAGCCCACGGGACAAACAAGAGACCCAGTACTTC.

The rearrangement links TRBV7-9 to TRBJ1-2; possible D gene TRBD1, 5 bases. This CDR3 has 15 amino acids. V dropped 0 bases and J dropped 8 bases, with 16 bases sitting between them. Germline CDR1 and CDR2: SEHNR and FQNEAQ (reference sequence). CDR3 sequence reads: CASSLADRGFGGYTF. CDR3 nucleotides: TGTGCCAGCAGCTTAGCGGATAGGGGATTCGGAGGCTACACCTTC.